A selection of T cell receptor beta chains follows, all from one sample in a study of blood T cells in healthy people across ages. TCRdb re-called the 5' RACE reads through MiXCR, storing one row per CDR3 protein. The sample has 1.2 million to 1.5 million distinct CDR3 sequences; 59% are singletons. Sequenced sample: blood. These receptors all come from a man younger than 30 in good health. CDR3s include the opening cysteine and the closing phenylalanine or tryptophan. Fields, in order: D gene, V gene, clone size, J gene, CDR3 DNA, CDR3 protein. D genes are given only for firm matches. Size tells how often a clone was seen (once, few, many) or the class of an expanded clone, and some rows leave it out.

>NA|TRBV7-2|NA|TRBJ2-1
TGTGCCAGCAGGCGTGGGGGGTTGGAATCCTACAATGAGCAGTTCTTC
CASRRGGLESYNEQFF
>NA|TRBV12-3/TRBV12-4|NA|TRBJ2-5
TGTGCCAGCAGTTACGTTAGCCTCCATCTCCAAGAGACCCAGTACTTC
CASSYVSLHLQETQYF
>TRBD1|TRBV29-1|NA|TRBJ2-1
TGCAGCGTACCTCCGGGACAGGGTTACAATGAGCAGTTCTTC
CSVPPGQGYNEQFF
>TRBD2|TRBV7-9|few|TRBJ2-5
TGTGCCAGCAGCCCCGGGACTAGCGGCCAAGAGACCCAGTACTTC
CASSPGTSGQETQYF
>NA|TRBV5-1|NA|TRBJ2-6
TGCGCCAGCAGCCCGGGCCCTGGAAGGGCCAACGTCCTGACTTTC
CASSPGPGRANVLTF
>NA|TRBV20-1|NA|TRBJ2-7
TGCAGTGCCCAGGACTACGCCCATTACGAGCAGTACTTC
CSAQDYAHYEQYF
>NA|TRBV5-1|NA|TRBJ2-2
TGCGCCAGCAGCTTGGCCGGGAACGCGAACACCGGGGAGCTGTTTTTT
CASSLAGNANTGELFF
>NA|TRBV12-3/TRBV12-4|NA|TRBJ1-5
TGTGCCAGCAGTTTAGGGGAAGGGCCCCAGCCCCAGCATTTT
CASSLGEGPQPQHF
>NA|TRBV7-9|NA|TRBJ2-5
TGTGCCAGCAGACATTACCCGGGACTTACGGAGACCCAGTACTTC
CASRHYPGLTETQYF
>NA|TRBV27|few|TRBJ2-7
TGTGCCAGCAGTTTATGGACCACCTCCTACGAGCAGTACTTC
CASSLWTTSYEQYF
>NA|TRBV18|NA|TRBJ2-5
TGTGCCAGCTCACCAGTTGGCCGGGACGATACTCAAGAGACCCAGTACTTC
CASSPVGRDDTQETQYF
>NA|TRBV24-1|few|TRBJ2-7
TGTGCCACCAGTGGTCTCCGGGGCGAGCAGTACTTC
CATSGLRGEQYF
>NA|TRBV24-1|few|TRBJ2-7
TGTGCCACCAGTGATGGCCCCTACGAGCAGTACTTC
CATSDGPYEQYF
>NA|TRBV20-1|NA|TRBJ2-1
TGCAGTGCTAGTTCGTCTAGCGCAAATGAGCAGTTCTTC
CSASSSSANEQFF
>TRBD1|TRBV12-3/TRBV12-4|few|TRBJ2-3
TGTGCCAGCCGTAACACCGGGACAGGGCCCTCAGATACGCAGTATTTT
CASRNTGTGPSDTQYF